The source of this T cell receptor (beta chain) is a study of OX40 agonist ivuxolimab in advanced cancers. Findings of the study overall: Expanded clones belonging to CD8+ T cells outnumbered, on average, those of CD4+.

The protocol was immunoSEQ multiplex PCR, while the TCRdb copy is restricted to in-frame clones and leaves out a portion. The sample yields tens of thousands of clones, 84% seen once. In regard to this clone: The target antigen is unknown. Other DNA sequences in this specimen translate into the identical CDR3.

Individuals having autoimmune disease history or systemic immunosuppression were not enrolled. The sequence came from an adult with an advanced solid tumor such as melanoma, head and neck, liver or kidney cancer. The sample consisted of CD4+ or CD8+ T cells sorted from blood, taken in a trial of the OX40 agonist ivuxolimab.

CDR3 DNA: TGCAGCGTAGTCTTCGGAAACACCATATATTTT. This sequence encodes CSVVFGNTIYF. J is TRBJ1-3 and V is TRBV29-1; no reliable D call. In germline, CDR1 is SQVTM, CDR2 ANQGSEA. Trimming shortened V by 6 bases and J by 4 bases, and 7 bases separated the two germline ends. CDR3 length equals 11 residues. Full variable domain (outside the CDR3, taken from reference TRBV29-1 and TRBJ1-3): SAVISQKPSRDICQRGTSLTIQCQVDSQVTMMFWYRQQPGQSLTLIATANQGSEATYESGFVIDKFPISRPNLTFSTLTVSNMSPEDSSIYLCSVVFGNTIYFGEGSWLTVV.